One and the same sample provided the 9 T cell receptor beta chains below, sequenced in a study of blood T cell repertoires in COVID-19. TCRdb keeps only in-frame clones here, not all; method: immunoSEQ multiplex PCR. In the table there are about 98,000 clones, 65% to 90% of which are singletons. The sample comprised peripheral blood. These receptors were collected from a man in his sixties or seventies with active or convalescent COVID-19.

The chain joins TRBV3-1 (or the pseudogene TRBV3-2) to TRBJ2-3; 7 nucleotides match TRBD2. V lost 4 bases and J lost 2; bases outside the gene matches: 9. The germline CDR1 and CDR2 sequences are LGHDT and YNNKEL (reference sequence). The CDR3 is made up of 16 amino acids. CDR3: CASSPPLAAFTDTQYF. The CDR3 nucleotides read TGTGCCAGCAGCCCTCCCCTAGCGGCGTTCACAGATACGCAGTATTTT.

CDR3 nucleotides: TGTGCCAGCAGCCCCAGGGGCCCCTACGAGCAGTACTTC. Amino acid sequence: CASSPRGPYEQYF. The J gene is TRBJ2-7, the V gene TRBV6-5, with D possibly TRBD1 on 6 matching bases. CDR1 is MNHEY, CDR2 SVGAGI, per germline. The CDR3 loop spans 13 amino acids. V lost 6 bases, J lost 2 bases, and 11 bases lay in between.

A remark on this clone: One end of the junction does not line up with germline, which may come from a read error. The chain has TRBV6-2 or TRBV6-3 and TRBJ2-3; 8 nucleotides line up with TRBD1. Germline loops: CDR1 MNHEY, CDR2 SVGEGT. The CDR3 contains 11 residues. The CDR3 spells CASSYPGTGLF. CDR3 coding DNA: TGTGCCAGCAGTTACCCCGGGACAGGTTTGTTT.

The CDR3 DNA is TGTGCCATCAGGGAAGACAGGGACTACAATGAGCAGTTCTTC. It codes for CAIREDRDYNEQFF. The rearrangement uses TRBV10-3 and TRBJ2-1, with TRBD1 identical over 7 bases. There are 14 residues in the CDR3. Trimming removed 6 bases from V and 3 bases from J; junction bases left unmatched: 5. Germline CDR1 reads ENHRY; CDR2 reads SYGVKD.

CDR3 DNA sequence: TGCGCCAGCAGCTTGGTGGCAGGGGGTAACGGCTACACCTTC. Protein product: CASSLVAGGNGYTF. The V and J genes are TRBV5-1 and TRBJ1-2; 7 bases align to TRBD1. Losses at the gene ends were 0 bases for V and 8 bases for J; bases not matched to a gene: 7. The germline CDR1 and CDR2 sequences are SGHRS and YFSETQ. The CDR3 is made up of 14 amino acids.

The chain combines TRBV7-2 with TRBJ2-6, with TRBD2 matching 9 bases. CDR1 and CDR2 from the germline V gene are SGHTA and FQGNSA. The J segment lost 4 bases and the V segment lost 3 bases, leaving 13 bases of the junction unmatched. This CDR3 is 19 amino acids long. The CDR3 here is CASSFISGGGARGANVLTF. CDR3 nucleotides: TGTGCCAGCAGCTTTATTTCTGGCGGGGGGGCGAGAGGGGCCAACGTCCTGACTTTC.

The chain combines TRBV7-2 with TRBJ1-1, with D possibly TRBD1 on 5 matching bases. The germline V gene encodes CDR1 SGHTA and CDR2 FQGNSA. The CDR3 consists of 14 residues. V was cut by 3 bases and J by 0 bases, with 8 bases left in between. The CDR3 DNA reads as TGTGCCAGCAGCTTTGGACACCTGAACACTGAAGCTTTCTTT. Amino acids: CASSFGHLNTEAFF.

The V gene is TRBV7-8, the J gene TRBJ1-5; 8 bases are a match to TRBD1. The length of the CDR3 is 16 residues. With V trimmed by 5 bases and J by 6 bases, 12 bases remained unmatched. The V gene's germline CDR1 is SGHVS and CDR2 FQNEAQ. CDR3 DNA: TGTGCCAGCAGCATCTCCCGACAGGGGCTTCCTCAGCCCCAGCATTTT. Amino acid sequence: CASSISRQGLPQPQHF.

The table lists this clone with a count of one. The chain is built from TRBV5-1 and TRBJ1-5, with a weak D call TRBD1 (5 bases). Germline CDR1 reads SGHRS; CDR2 reads YFSETQ. The CDR3 runs to 16 residues. Trimming stripped 4 bases from V and 6 bases from J, with 20 bases between. The CDR3: CASSPDALQGLQPQHF. The DNA for the CDR3 is TGCGCCAGCAGCCCTGACGCACTTCAGGGTCTTCAGCCCCAGCATTTT.